The text below deals with one TCR beta chain. The germline V and J ends were trimmed by 10 bases and 2 bases, with 8 bases remaining between them. The CDR3 extends over 11 amino acids. Germline values: CDR1 LNHDA, CDR2 SQIVND (reference sequence). The sample belongs to a study of cytomegalovirus exposure and HLA in healthy donors. Vbeta (60) and Jbeta (13) primers were used in the PCR. The assay was immunoSEQ multiplex PCR, and TCRdb's table has in-frame clones only and misses some. The repertoire holds around 190,000 clones, with roughly four fifths as singletons. Sequenced material: PBMCs. This chain joins TRBV19 and TRBJ1-2; a possible D gene is TRBD1 (5 bases). This receptor was obtained from a woman aged 25 to 45 in good health and CMV-seropositive. CDR3 sequence: CATTVNYGYTF. The CDR3 DNA is TGTGCCACGACAGTGAACTATGGCTACACCTTC.